The clone carrying this T cell receptor (beta chain) was seen many times. Its antigen is still unknown. A J-beta primer mix and a sample-barcoded 5' primer were used in a second PCR of roughly 7 to 12 cycles. Every cDNA molecule bore a tag from a template-switch adaptor containing 12 random nucleotides. TCRdb re-derived calls from the 5' RACE reads in MiXCR, one entry per CDR3 protein. This table holds 1.5 million to 2 million distinct CDR3 sequences, 28% found once. This specimen belongs to a study of blood T cells in healthy people across ages. General observations from the study: Researchers deemed the diversity estimates from one million T cells underestimates.

The CDR3 is made up of 21 amino acids. With 5 bases clipped from V and 1 base from J, the junction kept 20 bases outside the gene matches. CDR1 and CDR2 from the germline V gene are SNHLY and FYNNEI. The chain recombines TRBV2 with TRBJ2-6; 7 nucleotides match TRBD1. Material: blood. The sequence derives from a woman in her twenties or thirties in good health. CDR3 coding DNA: TGTGCCAGCAGTCCCCGGGACAGCAATCCCCACTACAATTCTGGGGCCAACGTCCTGACTTTC. Translating gives CASSPRDSNPHYNSGANVLTF.